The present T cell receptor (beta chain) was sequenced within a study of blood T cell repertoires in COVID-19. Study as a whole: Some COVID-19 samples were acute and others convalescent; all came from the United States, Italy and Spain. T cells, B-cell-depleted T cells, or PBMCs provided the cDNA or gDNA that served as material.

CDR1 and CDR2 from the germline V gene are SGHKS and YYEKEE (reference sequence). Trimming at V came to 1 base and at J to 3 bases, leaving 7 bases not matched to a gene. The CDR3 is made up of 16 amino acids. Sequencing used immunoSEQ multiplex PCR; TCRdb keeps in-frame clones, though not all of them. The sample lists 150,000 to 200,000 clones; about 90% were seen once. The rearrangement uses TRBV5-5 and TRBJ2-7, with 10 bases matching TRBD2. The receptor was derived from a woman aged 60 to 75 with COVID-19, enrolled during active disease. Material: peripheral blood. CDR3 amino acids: CASSLRLAGAVYEQYF. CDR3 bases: TGTGCCAGCAGCTTGAGGCTAGCGGGAGCCGTCTACGAGCAGTACTTC.